The 19 T cell receptor beta chains reported below all come from one sample, sequenced in a study of T cell repertoires in cytomegalovirus infection. MiXCR, run by TCRdb on the reads, gives a single entry per CDR3 protein. The sample includes under 300,000 distinct CDR3 sequences, less than 25% of them seen just once. Which antigens these TCRs recognize remains unknown. The sample was cultured PBMCs, taken from culture after CMV antigen stimulation. These receptors all come from a human donor in good health (CMV status not recorded). Some clones in this sample may be carry-over from other donors' samples.

The genes are TRBV18 and TRBJ2-4; D gene unclear. This CDR3 comprises 15 residues. Looked up from germline, CDR1 is KGHSH and CDR2 is LQKENI. Trimming left V 1 base short and J 2 bases short, with 9 bases between. DNA of the CDR3: TGTGCCAGCTCACCACTCGGAGATCCCAAAAACATTCAGTACTTC. Its translation: CASSPLGDPKNIQYF.

This clonotype was recorded once. A much bigger clone sits one base away, suggesting this may be a read error. V usage is TRBV4-1 and J usage is TRBJ2-7; possible D gene TRBD2, 5 bases. The V gene's germline CDR1 is MGHRA and CDR2 YSYEKL. The CDR3 sequence is 18 residues long. The CDR3 sequence: CASSQESLGADASYEQYF. CDR3 sequence (DNA): TGTGCCAGCAGCCAAGAATCACTGGGAGCGGATGCTTCCTACGAGCAGTACTTC.

V is TRBV29-1 and J is TRBJ2-3; TRBD2 agrees at 7 bases. The V and J ends lost 1 base and 8 bases, in that order; junction bases with no gene match: 9. CDR1 and CDR2 (germline): SQVTM, ANQGSEA. The CDR3 contains 14 residues. The CDR3, as DNA: TGCAGCGTTGAAGGCGGACTAGGATGGGGTACGCAGTATTTT. It is translated as CSVEGGLGWGTQYF.

The rearrangement uses TRBV10-3 and TRBJ2-5; TRBD2 agrees at 12 bases. Trimming removed 10 bases from V and 5 bases from J; junction bases left unmatched: 8. Per the germline V gene, CDR1 is ENHRY and CDR2 is SYGVKD. The CDR3 length is 14 residues. The CDR3 bases are TGTGCCACCTCTAGCGGGAGGGTCGGGGAGACCCAGTACTTC. This codes for CATSSGRVGETQYF.

This clonotype was observed at least ten times. This rearrangement joins TRBV7-9 to TRBJ2-5, with D tentatively TRBD1 (6 bases). The length of the CDR3 is 17 residues. Trimming shortened V by 0 bases and J by 1 base, and 15 bases separated the two germline ends. Germline CDR1 and CDR2: SEHNR and FQNEAQ (reference sequence). As DNA, the CDR3 is TGTGCCAGCAGCTTAGCTGGGGTCACAGGGATCCAAGAGACCCAGTACTTC. It yields the protein CASSLAGVTGIQETQYF.

The sample holds a few counts of this clonotype. The chain carries TRBV19 and TRBJ2-3; TRBD1 or TRBD2 may be the D gene (6 bases each). Germline CDR1 is LNHDA and CDR2 is SQIVND (reference sequence). V was pared by 1 base and J by 2 bases, with 16 bases between. This CDR3 region has 17 residues. The chain's CDR3 is CASSIARGGRTTDTQYF. CDR3 DNA sequence: TGTGCCAGTAGTATAGCCCGAGGGGGGCGCACCACAGATACGCAGTATTTT.

This clonotype occurred many times. The rearrangement joins TRBV6-4 to TRBJ2-7; 8 nucleotides match TRBD2. CDR3 length: 13 residues. J lost 6 bases, V lost 0 bases, and 1 base had no gene match. Germline CDR1 and CDR2: MRHNA and SNTAGT. DNA for the CDR3: TGTGCCAGCAGTGACTCGGGGACTAGCGAGCAGTACTTC. This gives the protein CASSDSGTSEQYF.

The chain employs TRBV6-5 and TRBJ1-3; 9 nucleotides align to TRBD1. The V gene end was trimmed by 2 bases and the J gene end by 3 bases; junction bases not matched to a gene: 2. Looked up from germline, CDR1 is MNHEY and CDR2 is SVGAGI. The CDR3 is 15 amino acids. CDR3 sequence (DNA): TGTGCCAGCAGTTACGGGACAGGGTATGGAAACACCATATATTTT. Translated, it gives CASSYGTGYGNTIYF.

The chain combines TRBV6-1 with TRBJ1-1; a possible D gene is TRBD1 (5 bases). Germline V gene lookup returns CDR1 MNHNS and CDR2 SASEGT. V gave up 7 bases and J gave up 8 bases, with 8 bases separating them. CDR3 length: 10 amino acids. CDR3 bases: TGTGCCAGCATGGGGGTAGAAGCTTTCTTT. Translation: CASMGVEAFF.

Many counts were recorded for this clonotype. The V call is TRBV10-3, the J call TRBJ2-4, with 7 bases identical to TRBD1. Per the germline V gene, CDR1 is ENHRY and CDR2 is SYGVKD. The CDR3 is 15 residues long. V lost 3 bases and J lost 5; bases outside the gene matches: 7. CDR3 in amino acids: CAISEPTGSENIQYF. CDR3 in DNA: TGTGCCATCAGTGAACCGACAGGGTCGGAAAACATTCAGTACTTC.

This clonotype was seen ten or more times. V usage is TRBV7-2 and J usage is TRBJ1-2; D not certain. Germline V gives CDR1 SGHTA, CDR2 FQGNSA. Trimming shortened V by 2 bases and J by 1 base, and 14 bases separated the two germline ends. The CDR3 length is 16 residues. The DNA for the CDR3 is TGTGCCAGCAGCTTAACGCAGGTTGCCTATAACTATGGCTACACCTTC. Its translation: CASSLTQVAYNYGYTF.

This clonotype occurred a few times. The chain is built from TRBV6-6 and TRBJ2-5, with 8 positions matching TRBD1. The CDR3 is 13 residues long. Germline trimming cut 6 bases from V and 9 bases from J; bases unmatched to any gene: 9. Germline loops: CDR1 MNHNY, CDR2 SVGAGI (reference sequence). The CDR3 DNA reads as TGTGCCAGCAGGGCGGGACAGGCCATGGCCCAGTACTTC. As protein: CASRAGQAMAQYF.

The chain carries TRBV12-3 or TRBV12-4 and TRBJ1-1; no clear D gene. The V gene lost 4 bases and the J gene lost 7 bases, with 10 bases spanning the gap. The CDR3 runs to 12 residues. The CDR3 loop is CASSYPGSEAFF. The CDR3 DNA reads TGTGCCAGCAGTTATCCCGGGAGTGAAGCTTTCTTT.

The chain couples TRBV14 to TRBJ2-3; D unclear. Germline values: CDR1 SGHDN, CDR2 FVKESK. Trimming removed 3 bases at V and 3 bases at J, with 4 bases between. The CDR3 has 12 amino acids. In DNA, the CDR3 is TGTGCCAGCAGCCAGCGTACAGATACGCAGTATTTT. Its protein is CASSQRTDTQYF.

CDR3 nucleotides: TGCGCCAGCAGCCAAGATTCTGGGGGGGCCAACGTCCTGACTTTC. This sequence encodes CASSQDSGGANVLTF. J is TRBJ2-6 and V is TRBV4-3; no definite D call. The CDR3 extends over 15 amino acids. CDR1 and CDR2 (germline): LGHNA, YSLEER. V was trimmed by 0 bases and J by 4 bases, leaving 7 bases between them.

This clonotype was seen a handful of times. J is TRBJ1-6 and V is TRBV27; no firm D call. Germline V CDR1 and CDR2: MNHEY, SMNVEV (reference sequence). The CDR3 consists of 14 residues. V lost 2 bases to trimming and J lost 6 bases, with 8 bases between them. The CDR3 spells CASSLPGGNSPLHF. Written as DNA, the CDR3 is TGTGCCAGCAGTTTACCGGGTGGTAATTCACCCCTCCACTTT.

The chain has TRBV9 and TRBJ2-3, with D possibly TRBD1 on 6 matching bases. Trimming left V 0 bases short and J 0 bases short, with 11 bases between. Looked up from germline, CDR1 is SGDLS and CDR2 is YYNGEE. The CDR3 length is 16 residues. Here the CDR3 DNA reads TGTGCCAGCAGCGTAGTAGGGGGAATAAGCACAGATACGCAGTATTTT. It specifies CASSVVGGISTDTQYF.

This clonotype was counted at least ten times. The rearrangement links TRBV7-8 to TRBJ1-5; 12 nucleotides match TRBD1. Germline-derived CDR1 and CDR2 are SGHVS and FQNEAQ. The J segment lost 7 bases and the V segment lost 5 bases, leaving 9 bases of the junction unmatched. The CDR3 is 16 residues long. CDR3 sequence (DNA): TGTGCCAGCAGCCTCGGGACAGGGGGCCTTAGACAGCCCCAGCATTTT. Its protein product is CASSLGTGGLRQPQHF.

The chain employs TRBV29-1 and TRBJ2-2, with unresolved D. Germline CDR1 is SQVTM and CDR2 is ANQGSEA. The CDR3 totals 12 residues. V was clipped by 5 bases and J by 6 bases, with 10 bases between them. The CDR3 loop reads CSVPPSAGELFF. DNA for the CDR3: TGCAGCGTTCCCCCCTCCGCCGGGGAGCTGTTTTTT.